The 10 T cell receptor beta chains below were found in one sample sequenced in a study of blood T cell repertoires in COVID-19. Using immunoSEQ multiplex PCR, the repertoire was profiled, and TCRdb retains in-frame clones only, with some absent. This repertoire shows 140,000 to 150,000 clones, roughly 86% found once; its top ten account for roughly 15%. The source material was peripheral blood. The receptors originated from a human donor with acute or convalescent COVID-19. The donor label of this sample is uncertain.

V and J are TRBV29-1 and TRBJ2-7; tentatively, D is TRBD2 (6 bases). V lost 5 bases to trimming and J lost 6 bases, with 14 bases between them. Germline V CDR1 and CDR2: SQVTM, ANQGSEA. CDR3 length: 12 residues. Written as DNA, the CDR3 is TGCAGCGTTCCGGGACTCCTCGGCGAGCAGTACTTC. Protein product: CSVPGLLGEQYF.

CDR3: CASSSGKTGERSYEQYF. The CDR3 DNA is TGTGCCAGCAGCTCGGGTAAAACGGGGGAGCGCTCCTACGAGCAGTACTTC. The chain joins TRBV7-2 to TRBJ2-7; D is possibly TRBD2 (6 bases). The germline V and J ends were trimmed by 4 bases and 0 bases, with 19 bases remaining between them. The germline V gene encodes CDR1 SGHTA and CDR2 FQGNSA. The CDR3 totals 17 residues.

This rearrangement joins TRBV23-1 to TRBJ1-2, with 7 bases aligning to TRBD1. TRBV23-1 is given ORF status, its function remaining uncertain. The J segment lost 4 bases and the V segment lost 0 bases, leaving 26 bases of the junction unmatched. The CDR3 extends over 22 amino acids. CDR3 in amino acids: CASSQSFFLLGGGVLRSYGYTF. CDR3 bases: TGCGCCAGCAGTCAATCGTTTTTTCTATTAGGAGGGGGCGTTCTTCGGTCCTATGGCTACACCTTC.

The CDR3 here is CASSEGRGSRGYTF. The CDR3 nucleotides are TGCGCCAGCAGTGAGGGGAGAGGGAGTCGTGGCTACACCTTC. The chain carries TRBV10-1 and TRBJ1-2; no clear D. The CDR3 contains 14 residues. Germline V gene sequence: CDR1 WNHNN, CDR2 SYGVQD (reference sequence). Trimming pared 2 bases from V and 7 bases from J, leaving 14 bases between.

This clone was counted between two and nine times. The genes are TRBV6-4 and TRBJ2-2; 13 nucleotides align to TRBD2. There are 15 residues in the CDR3. The germline V gene encodes CDR1 MRHNA and CDR2 SNTAGT. V shed 4 bases and J 4 bases; nucleotides not matched to a gene: 0. The CDR3 region has the DNA TGTGCCAGCAGTGGACTAGCGGGGGGCACCGGGGAGCTGTTTTTT. Amino acids: CASSGLAGGTGELFF.

V is TRBV7-9 and J is TRBJ1-1; TRBD1 matches 7 bases. The CDR3 loop spans 15 amino acids. Germline CDR1 and CDR2: SEHNR and FQNEAQ (reference sequence). The ends lost 4 bases at V and 1 base at J; junction bases unmatched: 6. The CDR3 is CASSSFRQGNTEAFF. For the CDR3, the DNA is TGTGCCAGCAGCTCCTTTAGACAGGGGAACACTGAAGCTTTCTTT.

The chain combines TRBV5-8 with TRBJ1-2; D is perhaps TRBD1 (5 bases). The germline V gene encodes CDR1 SGHTS and CDR2 YDEGEE. The CDR3 covers 14 residues. V lost 1 base and J 2 bases, leaving 9 bases between the germline ends. CDR3 loop: CASSLSRGNYGYTF. The CDR3 DNA sequence: TGTGCCAGCAGCTTGAGTAGGGGCAACTATGGCTACACCTTC.

The J gene is TRBJ2-7, the V gene TRBV6-1, with D perhaps matching TRBD1 (5 bases). CDR3 size: 15 residues. The V gene lost 0 bases and the J gene lost 5 bases, with 14 bases spanning the gap. The germline CDR1 and CDR2 sequences are MNHNS and SASEGT. The CDR3, as DNA: TGTGCCAGCAGTGAAGCAGGACACGCTGCAGACGAGCAGTACTTC. Amino acid sequence: CASSEAGHAADEQYF.

The chain has TRBV19 and TRBJ1-4; 9 bases agree with TRBD1. Trimming cost V 11 bases and J 0 bases; bases outside gene matches: 7. The CDR3 runs to 15 residues. Germline CDR1 LNHDA, CDR2 SQIVND (reference sequence). CDR3 DNA sequence: TGTGCCTCGCGACAGGGGGACGCAACTAATGAAAAACTGTTTTTT. Translation gives CASRQGDATNEKLFF.

This chain links TRBV5-1 with TRBJ1-4; a possible D gene is TRBD1 (6 bases). Germline V lookup: CDR1 SGHRS, CDR2 YFSETQ. With 1 base removed from V and 6 bases from J, the gap between germline ends came to 10 bases. The CDR3 is 14 residues long. The CDR3 loop reads CASSLLPGDEKLFF. The CDR3, as DNA: TGCGCCAGCAGCTTGCTTCCAGGGGATGAAAAACTGTTTTTT.